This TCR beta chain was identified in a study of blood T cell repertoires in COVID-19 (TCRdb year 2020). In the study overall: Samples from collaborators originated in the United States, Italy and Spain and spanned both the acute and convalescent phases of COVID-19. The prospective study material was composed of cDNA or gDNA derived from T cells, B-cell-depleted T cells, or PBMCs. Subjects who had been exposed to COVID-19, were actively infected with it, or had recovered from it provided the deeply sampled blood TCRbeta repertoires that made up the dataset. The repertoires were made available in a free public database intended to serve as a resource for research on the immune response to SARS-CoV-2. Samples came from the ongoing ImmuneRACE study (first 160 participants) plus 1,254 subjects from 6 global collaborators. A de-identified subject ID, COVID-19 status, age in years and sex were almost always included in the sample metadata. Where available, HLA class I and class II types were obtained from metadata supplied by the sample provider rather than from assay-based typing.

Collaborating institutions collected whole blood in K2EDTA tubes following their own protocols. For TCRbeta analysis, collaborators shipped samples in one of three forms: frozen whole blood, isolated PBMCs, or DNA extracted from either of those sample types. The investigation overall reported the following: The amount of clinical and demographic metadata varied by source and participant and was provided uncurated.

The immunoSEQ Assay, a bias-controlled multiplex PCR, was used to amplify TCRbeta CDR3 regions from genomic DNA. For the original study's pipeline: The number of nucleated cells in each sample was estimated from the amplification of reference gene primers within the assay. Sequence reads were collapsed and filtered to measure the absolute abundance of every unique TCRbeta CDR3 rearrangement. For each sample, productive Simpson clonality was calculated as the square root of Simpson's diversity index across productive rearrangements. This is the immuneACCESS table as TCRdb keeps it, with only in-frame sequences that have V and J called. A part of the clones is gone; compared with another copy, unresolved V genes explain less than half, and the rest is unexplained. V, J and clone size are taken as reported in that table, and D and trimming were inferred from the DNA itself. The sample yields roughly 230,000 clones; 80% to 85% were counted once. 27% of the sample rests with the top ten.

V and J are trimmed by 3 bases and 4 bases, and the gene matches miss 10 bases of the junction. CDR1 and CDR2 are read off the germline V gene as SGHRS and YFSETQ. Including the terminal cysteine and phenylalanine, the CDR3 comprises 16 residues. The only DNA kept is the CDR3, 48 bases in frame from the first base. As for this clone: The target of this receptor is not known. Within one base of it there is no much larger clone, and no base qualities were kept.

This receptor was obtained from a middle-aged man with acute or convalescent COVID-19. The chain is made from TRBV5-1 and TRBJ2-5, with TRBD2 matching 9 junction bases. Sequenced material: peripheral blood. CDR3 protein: CASSWSPAGGGETQYF. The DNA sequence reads TGCGCCAGCAGCTGGTCCCCCGCGGGAGGGGGAGAGACCCAGTACTTC.